Presented here are 15 T cell receptor beta chains from one specimen sequenced in a study of immune evolution from preneoplasia to lung adenocarcinoma. Measured with immunoSEQ multiplex PCR; TCRdb has only the in-frame clones, and not every one. The data contain about 27,000 clones, just under 75% of them singletons. The sample was FFPE invasive lung adenocarcinoma tissue. The origin of the receptors is a person aged 55-75 years with invasive lung adenocarcinoma. Some clones in this sample may be carry-over from other donors' samples.

The CDR3 nucleotides are TGTGCCAGCAGCTCAAGCCCGACAGGGGTGGTACGCATGGCACAAGAGACCCAGTACTTC. Translating it yields CASSSSPTGVVRMAQETQYF. The rearrangement links TRBV7-6 to TRBJ2-5; 8 bases align to TRBD1. The V gene end was trimmed by 4 bases and the J gene end by 2 bases; junction bases not matched to a gene: 21. CDR3 length: 20 residues. Germline V CDR1 and CDR2: SGHVS, FNYEAQ.

A few counts support this clone. The chain has TRBV6-5 and TRBJ1-2; possible D gene TRBD1, 6 bases. The CDR3 runs to 15 residues. V lost 6 bases and J 6 bases, leaving 20 bases between the germline ends. The V gene's germline CDR1 is MNHEY and CDR2 SVGAGI. CDR3 region: CASSIEYRASNGYTF. The CDR3 nucleotides are TGTGCCAGCAGCATAGAGTACAGGGCTAGTAATGGCTACACCTTC.

This chain joins TRBV7-6 and TRBJ2-7; TRBD1 is a possible D gene (5 bases). V was clipped by 2 bases and J by 5 bases, with 7 bases between them. CDR3 length equals 12 residues. In germline, CDR1 is SGHVS, CDR2 FNYEAQ. The CDR3 region has the DNA TGTGCCAGCAGCTTACTGGACAACGAGCAGTACTTC. Translated, it gives CASSLLDNEQYF.

The rearrangement links TRBV30 to TRBJ2-3; 9 bases are shared with TRBD1. Trimming removed 7 bases from V and 3 bases from J; junction bases left unmatched: 11. Looked up from germline, CDR1 is GTSNPN and CDR2 is SVGIG (reference sequence). CDR3 length: 15 amino acids. The CDR3 DNA reads as TGTGCCTCCGACCCGCCGGGACAGGGTACAGATACGCAGTATTTT. Amino acid sequence: CASDPPGQGTDTQYF.

The rearrangement joins TRBV6-1 to TRBJ2-3; tentatively, D is TRBD1 or TRBD2 (5 bases each). The germline CDR1 and CDR2 sequences are MNHNS and SASEGT. V gave up 4 bases and J gave up 3 bases, with 11 bases separating them. This CDR3 region has 14 residues. CDR3 in DNA: TGTGCCAGCAGTGGAGGGGTAGGGACAGATACGCAGTATTTT. Its translation: CASSGGVGTDTQYF.

This clone has only one observation. The gene calls are TRBV5-1 and TRBJ2-1, with D uncertain. Trimming removed 10 bases from V and 9 bases from J, with 17 bases in between. The CDR3 is 12 residues long. Germline CDR1 reads SGHRS; CDR2 reads YFSETQ. CDR3 in amino acids: CAVRRPLGEQFF. CDR3 coding DNA: TGCGCCGTTCGGAGACCCCTGGGTGAGCAGTTCTTC.

The chain recombines TRBV5-1 with TRBJ2-5; 10 bases map to TRBD1. Trimming at V came to 4 bases and at J to 5 bases, leaving 5 bases not matched to a gene. Germline CDR1 is SGHRS and CDR2 is YFSETQ. The CDR3 totals 14 residues. The CDR3 here is CASSTGQGLETQYF. Written as DNA, the CDR3 is TGCGCCAGCAGCACGGGACAGGGGCTGGAGACCCAGTACTTC.

V and J are TRBV6-1 and TRBJ2-5; a weak D match, TRBD2 (5 bases). Germline-derived CDR1 and CDR2 are MNHNS and SASEGT. The CDR3 is 17 residues long. The germline V and J ends were trimmed by 3 bases and 4 bases, with 21 bases remaining between them. In DNA form, the CDR3 reads TGTGCCAGCAGTGAGCGCCTGGGAGCAGGACCAGGAGAGACCCAGTACTTC. This gives the protein CASSERLGAGPGETQYF.

This chain connects TRBV2 to TRBJ2-1; possible D gene TRBD1, 5 bases. The CDR3 spans 12 residues. Germline assignment: CDR1 SNHLY and CDR2 FYNNEI. With 8 bases removed from V and 3 bases from J, the gap between germline ends came to 8 bases. The CDR3 nucleotides are TGTGCCAGCGGCAGGGACTACAATGAGCAGTTCTTC. Encoded protein: CASGRDYNEQFF.

The V call is TRBV25-1, the J call TRBJ2-5; D possibly uses TRBD1 or TRBD2 (5 bases each). V lost 1 base and J lost 5, with 11 bases in between. Germline CDR1 reads MGHDK; CDR2 reads SYGVNS. The CDR3 is 14 amino acids. As DNA, the CDR3 is TGTGCCAGCAGTGAATTTGAGGGGCGGGAGACCCAGTACTTC. This sequence encodes CASSEFEGRETQYF.

V and J are TRBV28 and TRBJ2-1; TRBD2 might be the D (5 bases). CDR1 and CDR2 (germline): MDHEN, SYDVKM. CDR3 length equals 15 residues. V was clipped by 6 bases and J by 0 bases, with 12 bases between them. CDR3 sequence reads: CASRRGQSSYNEQFF. For the CDR3, the DNA is TGTGCCAGCAGGCGCGGGCAGAGCTCCTACAATGAGCAGTTCTTC.

CDR3 DNA sequence: TGTGCCAGCAGCCCCGACGGGACATCCTACAATGAGCAGTTCTTC. It codes for CASSPDGTSYNEQFF. The J gene is TRBJ2-1, the V gene TRBV9; D might be TRBD1 (6 bases). The CDR3 totals 15 residues. V lost 4 bases and J 1 base, leaving 12 bases between the germline ends. The V gene's germline CDR1 is SGDLS and CDR2 YYNGEE.

The CDR3: CASSGTGLGGGPTDTQYF. In DNA, the CDR3 is TGCGCCAGCAGTGGGACAGGGCTTGGGGGAGGCCCCACAGATACGCAGTATTTT. J is TRBJ2-3 and V is TRBV5-1, with 9 bases fitting TRBD1. Germline V gene sequence: CDR1 SGHRS, CDR2 YFSETQ. Losses at the gene ends were 5 bases for V and 2 bases for J; bases not matched to a gene: 15. There are 18 residues in the CDR3.

V and J are TRBV4-1 and TRBJ2-7; 9 bases line up with TRBD1. The junction had 8 bases not matched to a gene; V was cut back by 0 bases and J by 2 bases. Germline CDR1 is MGHRA and CDR2 is YSYEKL. CDR3 size: 17 residues. The CDR3 here is CASSQDPGTGITYEQYF. Here the CDR3 DNA reads TGCGCCAGCAGCCAAGATCCCGGGACAGGGATAACCTACGAGCAGTACTTC.

This chain uses TRBV5-1 with TRBJ2-1; D might be TRBD1 or TRBD2, each matching 5 bases. Trimming took 3 bases from V and 8 from J, leaving 15 bases between them. The CDR3 spans 14 residues. Germline-derived CDR1 and CDR2 are SGHRS and YFSETQ. CDR3 DNA sequence: TGCGCCAGCAGCTCCGGGACCCCGGGCGATGAGCAGTTCTTC. This translates into CASSSGTPGDEQFF.